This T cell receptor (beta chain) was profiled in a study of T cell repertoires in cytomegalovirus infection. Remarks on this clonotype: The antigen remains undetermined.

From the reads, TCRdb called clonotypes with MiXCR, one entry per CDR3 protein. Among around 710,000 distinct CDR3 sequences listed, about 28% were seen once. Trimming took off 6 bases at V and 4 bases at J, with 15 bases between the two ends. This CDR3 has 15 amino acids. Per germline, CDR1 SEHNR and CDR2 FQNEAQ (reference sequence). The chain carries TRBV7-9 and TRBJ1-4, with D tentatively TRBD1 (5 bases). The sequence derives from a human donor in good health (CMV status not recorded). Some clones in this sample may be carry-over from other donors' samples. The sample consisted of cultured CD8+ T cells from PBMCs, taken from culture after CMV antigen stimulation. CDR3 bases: TGTGCCAGCAGGGGACCCTGGGGGAATAATGAAAAACTGTTTTTT. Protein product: CASRGPWGNNEKLFF.